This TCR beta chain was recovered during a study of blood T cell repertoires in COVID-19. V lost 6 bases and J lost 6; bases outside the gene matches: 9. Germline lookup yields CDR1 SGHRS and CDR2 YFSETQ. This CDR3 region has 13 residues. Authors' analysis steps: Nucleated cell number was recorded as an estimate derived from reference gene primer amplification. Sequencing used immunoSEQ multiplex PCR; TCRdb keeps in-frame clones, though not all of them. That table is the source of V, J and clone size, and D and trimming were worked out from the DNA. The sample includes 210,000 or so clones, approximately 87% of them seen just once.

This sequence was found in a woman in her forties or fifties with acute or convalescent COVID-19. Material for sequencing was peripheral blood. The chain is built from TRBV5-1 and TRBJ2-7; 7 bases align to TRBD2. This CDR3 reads CASNRGDPIEQYF. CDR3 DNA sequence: TGCGCCAGCAACCGGGGGGACCCCATCGAGCAGTACTTC.